This T cell receptor (beta chain) was documented in a study of OX40 agonist ivuxolimab in advanced cancers. Study outcomes and limitations: Relative to CD4+, CD8+ T cells held more expanded clones on average. Some nonresponders likewise displayed low normalized T-cell clonal expansion.

Notes on this clone: The antigen remains undetermined.

Here immunoSEQ multiplex PCR was the method, and the copy in TCRdb shows in-frame clones only, minus some. Found here are 70,000 or so clones, around 91% of them singletons; the top ten hold about 0.94%. Trimming cost V 6 bases and J 2 bases, with 11 bases left between them. The germline CDR1 and CDR2 sequences are SGHTA and FQGTGA. The CDR3 consists of 14 residues. This TCR derives from an adult with an advanced solid tumor such as melanoma, head and neck, liver or kidney cancer. The gene calls are TRBV7-3 and TRBJ2-4; D gene uncertain. The sample consisted of CD4+ or CD8+ T cells sorted from blood, taken in a trial of the OX40 agonist ivuxolimab. CDR3 protein: CASRLPSSKNIQYF. Here the CDR3 DNA reads TGTGCCAGCAGGTTACCCTCGTCCAAAAACATTCAGTACTTC. The full variable domain, in which reference TRBV7-3 and TRBJ2-4 provide the parts outside the CDR3, is GAGVSQTPSNKVTEKGKYVELRCDPISGHTALYWYRQSLGQGPEFLIYFQGTGAADDSGLPNDRFFAVRPEGSVSTLKIQRTERGDSAVYLCASRLPSSKNIQYFGAGTRLSVL.